This TCR beta chain was obtained from a study of blood T cell repertoires in COVID-19. The CDR3 is made up of 15 amino acids. Per germline, CDR1 GTSNPN and CDR2 SVGIG (reference sequence). The V gene lost 1 base and the J gene lost 3 bases, with 13 bases spanning the gap. Sequenced by immunoSEQ multiplex PCR; TCRdb stores in-frame clones only, minus some. Of 110,000 to 150,000 clones in the sample, approximately 80% were seen once. The chain joins TRBV30 to TRBJ1-5; D is ambiguous. The sample was PBMCs or T cells enriched from blood (not recorded which). The sequence was collected from a woman in her thirties or forties who had recovered from COVID-19. The CDR3 region has the DNA TGTGCCTGGAGTGGGTACGGGAGCTACAATCAGCCCCAGCATTTT. It specifies CAWSGYGSYNQPQHF.